The table lists the clone carrying this T cell receptor (beta chain) with a count of one. This CDR3 contains 13 residues. Germline values: CDR1 SEHNR, CDR2 FQNEAQ (reference sequence). The germline V and J ends were trimmed by 5 bases and 2 bases, with 8 bases remaining between them. Under the authors' procedure: Quantification of nucleated cells was approximated via reference gene primer amplification. Data came from immunoSEQ multiplex PCR; TCRdb stores just in-frame clones and leaves some out. That table is the source of V, J and clone size, and D and trimming were worked out from the DNA. The sample contains approximately 280,000 clones, 86% of which appear only once. This entry belongs to a study of blood T cell repertoires in COVID-19. Study context: The analysed material was cDNA or gDNA that came from T cells, B-cell-depleted T cells, or PBMCs.

Material: peripheral blood. This clonotype was sampled from a woman in her 30s who had recovered from COVID-19. The genes are TRBV7-9 and TRBJ2-3; no reliable D call. CDR3 amino acids: CASSPGFTDTQYF. The DNA for the CDR3 is TGTGCCAGCAGCCCCGGTTTCACAGATACGCAGTATTTT.